The 25 T cell receptor beta chains reported below all come from one sample, sequenced in a study of blood T cell repertoires in COVID-19. Profiling relied on immunoSEQ multiplex PCR, and the TCRdb table lists in-frame clones only, not all of them. This sample has fewer than 250,000 clones; 86% occur once, and the top ten carry roughly 1.9%. What was sequenced was PBMCs or T cells enriched from blood (not recorded which). Receptors were obtained from a woman aged 45-60 years who had recovered from COVID-19.

CDR3 region: CASSLDRVVTEAFF. For the CDR3, the DNA is TGTGCCAGCAGTTTAGACAGGGTTGTCACTGAAGCTTTCTTT. The chain employs TRBV28 and TRBJ1-1, with 7 positions matching TRBD1. CDR1 and CDR2 from the germline V gene are MDHEN and SYDVKM. The trim removed 2 bases at V and 4 bases at J, leaving 4 bases unmatched. The CDR3 consists of 14 residues. Supplemented by reference TRBV28 and TRBJ1-1, the full variable domain reads DVKVTQSSRYLVKRTGEKVFLECVQDMDHENMFWYRQDPGLGLRLIYFSYDVKMKEKGDIPEGYSVSREKKERFSLILESASTNQTSMYLCASSLDRVVTEAFFGQGTRLTVV.

The chain couples TRBV11-2 to TRBJ1-1; TRBD1 is a possible D gene (6 bases). The CDR3 extends over 17 amino acids. The germline V and J ends were trimmed by 5 bases and 1 base, with 20 bases remaining between them. Germline assignment: CDR1 SGHAT and CDR2 FQNNGV. The CDR3 nucleotides are TGTGCCAGCAGCCTCCAGGGGCTCAGCGTAACGAACACTGAAGCTTTCTTT. It encodes CASSLQGLSVTNTEAFF.

The V gene is TRBV11-3, the J gene TRBJ2-2; TRBD1 agrees at 9 bases. This CDR3 spans 15 amino acids. Trimming removed 5 bases from V and 4 bases from J; junction bases left unmatched: 5. The germline gives CDR1 SGHNT, CDR2 YENEEA. The CDR3: CASSPTQGATGELFF. CDR3 nucleotides: TGTGCCAGCAGCCCCACACAGGGGGCCACCGGGGAGCTGTTTTTT.

The CDR3 sequence is CASSPSRDRDEKLFF. The CDR3 DNA is TGTGCCAGCTCACCAAGTAGGGACAGGGATGAAAAACTGTTTTTT. J is TRBJ1-4 and V is TRBV18; 9 bases fit TRBD1. Unmatched junction bases numbered 4, after V lost 2 bases and J lost 6 bases. Germline V gene lookup returns CDR1 KGHSH and CDR2 LQKENI. This CDR3 region has 15 residues. Using reference TRBV18 and TRBJ1-4 for the parts outside the CDR3, the full variable domain is NAGVMQNPRHLVRRRGQEARLRCSPMKGHSHVYWYRQLPEEGLKFMVYLQKENIIDESGMPKERFSAEFPKEGPSILRIQQVVRGDSAAYFCASSPSRDRDEKLFFGSGTQLSVL.

V usage is TRBV6-5 and J usage is TRBJ2-1; a possible D gene is TRBD1 (5 bases). The V end was cut by 4 bases, the J end by 5 bases, with 12 bases between. Germline V gene data show CDR1 as MNHEY and CDR2 as SVGAGI. The CDR3 is 14 amino acids. Here the CDR3 DNA reads TGTGCCAGCAGTTTTCGACAGTCAGACAATGAGCAGTTCTTC. Protein product: CASSFRQSDNEQFF.

V usage is TRBV2 and J usage is TRBJ1-4; possible D gene TRBD1, 6 bases. Germline CDR1 and CDR2: SNHLY and FYNNEI. The CDR3 covers 16 residues. V was shortened by 2 bases and J by 10 bases, with 20 bases between the two germline ends. DNA for the CDR3: TGTGCCAGCAGTGAAACGCCGGGACAAGCGGGGGGAAAACTGTTTTTT. Its translation is CASSETPGQAGGKLFF.

The gene calls are TRBV4-3 and TRBJ2-5, with D maybe TRBD2 (5 bases). This CDR3 region has 15 residues. Trimming stripped 1 base from V and 5 bases from J, with 14 bases between. Germline loops: CDR1 LGHNA, CDR2 YSLEER. CDR3 DNA sequence: TGCGCCAGCAGCCAAGTGGCCGGGGATCGGGAGACCCAGTACTTC. Translation: CASSQVAGDRETQYF.

This clone came up a few times. The rearrangement links TRBV29-1 to TRBJ2-7; TRBD1 aligns across 8 bases. Germline values: CDR1 SQVTM, CDR2 ANQGSEA. V was clipped by 6 bases and J by 2 bases; unmatched bases: 12. The CDR3 has 15 residues. CDR3 amino acids: CSVPGPGQDTYEQYF. CDR3 nucleotide sequence: TGCAGCGTCCCCGGACCGGGACAGGATACCTACGAGCAGTACTTC.

The J gene is TRBJ1-3, the V gene TRBV7-9, with 8 bases that match TRBD1. The CDR3 consists of 15 residues. J was trimmed by 8 bases and V by 5 bases; bases with no gene match: 11. The germline gives CDR1 SEHNR, CDR2 FQNEAQ (reference sequence). For the CDR3, the DNA is TGTGCCAGCAGCCCCGGGACAGGAGCGGTTCACACCATATATTTT. This encodes CASSPGTGAVHTIYF. The whole variable domain, remainder taken from reference TRBV7-9 and TRBJ1-3, is DTGVSQNPRHKITKRGQNVTFRCDPISEHNRLYWYRQTLGQGPEFLTYFQNEAQLEKSRLLSDRFSAERPKGSFSTLEIQRTEQGDSAMYLCASSPGTGAVHTIYFGEGSWLTVV.

The CDR3 loop is CASSSRSGSTDTQYF. The CDR3 nucleotides read TGTGCCAGCAGCTCGAGAAGTGGTTCCACAGATACGCAGTATTTT. V is TRBV5-4 and J is TRBJ2-3; no clear D. The ends were cut back, 3 bases at V and 2 bases at J, with 13 bases in the middle. CDR1 SGHNT and CDR2 YYREEE come from the germline V gene (reference sequence). The CDR3 runs 15 residues.

This rearrangement joins TRBV11-2 to TRBJ2-5; D might be TRBD2 (6 bases). Germline V gene data show CDR1 as SGHAT and CDR2 as FQNNGV. V lost 1 base and J 5 bases, leaving 17 bases between the germline ends. This CDR3 has 16 residues. CDR3 protein: CASSLGAGGGSETQYF. The CDR3 bases are TGTGCCAGCAGCTTAGGAGCGGGTGGGGGTTCGGAGACCCAGTACTTC.

In this sample, this clone turned up once. The chain joins TRBV7-2 to TRBJ2-1; D unresolved. Trimming cost V 2 bases and J 4 bases, with 12 bases left between them. The CDR3 totals 15 residues. Germline lookup yields CDR1 SGHTA and CDR2 FQGNSA. Written as DNA, the CDR3 is TGTGCCAGCAGCTTACAAAGTGGCCCTTACAATGAGCAGTTCTTC. Residues: CASSLQSGPYNEQFF.

The chain is built from TRBV28 and TRBJ1-5, with 9 bases lining up with TRBD1. The CDR3 length is 18 residues. From germline, CDR1 is MDHEN and CDR2 SYDVKM. The junction had 12 bases not matched to a gene; V was cut back by 6 bases and J by 0 bases. The CDR3 region is CASSQGITGGFSNQPQHF. CDR3 bases: TGTGCCAGCAGCCAAGGGATCACAGGGGGCTTTAGCAATCAGCCCCAGCATTTT.

This clone was recorded only once. This chain connects TRBV9 to TRBJ2-1; the match to TRBD1 covers 10 bases. The germline V gene encodes CDR1 SGDLS and CDR2 YYNGEE. CDR3 length equals 16 residues. After removal of 4 bases from V and 7 bases from J, the junction contained 11 bases not matched to a gene. CDR3 sequence reads: CASSPPTGGVVNEQFF. DNA of the CDR3: TGTGCCAGCAGCCCCCCGACAGGGGGCGTTGTAAATGAGCAGTTCTTC.

Only one count was recorded for this clone. V usage is TRBV27 and J usage is TRBJ2-7; 7 bases agree with TRBD1. The V gene end was trimmed by 2 bases and the J gene end by 0 bases; junction bases not matched to a gene: 4. This CDR3 comprises 15 residues. CDR1 is MNHEY and CDR2 is SMNVEV in the germline V gene (reference sequence). The DNA for the CDR3 is TGTGCCAGCAGTTTAAGCTGGGACAGCTCCTACGAGCAGTACTTC. Encoded protein: CASSLSWDSSYEQYF.

The genes are TRBV5-1 and TRBJ2-5, with 8 bases identical to TRBD2. Germline values: CDR1 SGHRS, CDR2 YFSETQ. CDR3 length equals 16 residues. V was pared by 0 bases and J by 7 bases, with 11 bases of the junction left unmatched. The CDR3 region is CASSLDPGGLPGTQYF. In nucleotides, the CDR3 is TGCGCCAGCAGCTTGGATCCGGGAGGGCTTCCTGGGACCCAGTACTTC.

This clone was observed once. V is TRBV7-2 and J is TRBJ2-3, with 13 bases that match TRBD2. The CDR3 contains 15 residues. Per germline, CDR1 SGHTA and CDR2 FQGNSA. The V and J ends lost 6 bases and 3 bases, in that order; junction bases with no gene match: 3. In DNA form, the CDR3 reads TGTGCCAGCAGACCGGGACTAGCGGGGACAGATACGCAGTATTTT. Its translation: CASRPGLAGTDTQYF.

The chain recombines TRBV7-8 with TRBJ2-1; TRBD2 matches 8 bases. Germline V CDR1 and CDR2: SGHVS, FQNEAQ. The CDR3 sequence is 16 residues long. The ends lost 5 bases at V and 5 bases at J; junction bases unmatched: 11. The CDR3 protein is CASSPRLSGGNNEQFF. The DNA of the CDR3 is TGTGCCAGCAGCCCCCGCCTAAGCGGGGGCAACAATGAGCAGTTCTTC.

This chain connects TRBV10-3 to TRBJ1-5; 9 positions match TRBD1. Germline lookup yields CDR1 ENHRY and CDR2 SYGVKD. J lost 4 bases, V lost 6 bases, and 10 bases had no gene match. The CDR3 covers 16 residues. The DNA for the CDR3 is TGTGCCATCAGCAGCCAAACCGGGACAGGGAATCAGCCCCAGCATTTT. It translates to CAISSQTGTGNQPQHF.

Only one count was recorded for this clone. The rearrangement links TRBV4-1 to TRBJ2-7; 9 bases align to TRBD1. Germline V gives CDR1 MGHRA, CDR2 YSYEKL. J lost 3 bases, V lost 6 bases, and 15 bases had no gene match. The CDR3 has 17 residues. The CDR3 is CASRASLGTGKFYEQYF. Written as DNA, the CDR3 is TGCGCCAGCAGAGCCTCCCTCGGGACAGGGAAATTCTACGAGCAGTACTTC.

This clone has only a few counts. CDR3 residues: CASSPNSGMMFF. The CDR3 bases are TGCGCCAGCAGCCCCAATTCCGGGATGATGTTTTTT. The chain is built from TRBV4-1 and TRBJ1-4; D is uncertain. V lost 4 bases and J 15 bases, leaving 15 bases between the germline ends. CDR3 size: 12 residues. Germline loops: CDR1 MGHRA, CDR2 YSYEKL.

V and J are TRBV9 and TRBJ2-2; a possible D gene is TRBD1 (5 bases). CDR3 length: 14 residues. Trimming shortened V by 0 bases and J by 6 bases, and 9 bases separated the two germline ends. CDR1 and CDR2 (germline): SGDLS, YYNGEE. CDR3 region: CASSVGQLAGELFF. CDR3 DNA: TGTGCCAGCAGCGTAGGACAGTTAGCCGGGGAGCTGTTTTTT.

V is TRBV7-2 and J is TRBJ2-1, with a tentative D call TRBD2 (7 bases). Germline-derived CDR1 and CDR2 are SGHTA and FQGNSA. There are 15 residues in the CDR3. V gave up 7 bases and J gave up 0 bases, with 13 bases separating them. CDR3 coding DNA: TGTGCCAGCACTAGCGGACAGAGCTCCTACAATGAGCAGTTCTTC. This codes for CASTSGQSSYNEQFF.

This sequence joins TRBV18 and TRBJ1-1; D perhaps matches TRBD1 (5 bases). Per germline, CDR1 KGHSH and CDR2 LQKENI. V dropped 3 bases and J dropped 0 bases, with 17 bases sitting between them. The CDR3 covers 17 residues. This CDR3 is CASSPSQGPVMNTEAFF. The CDR3, as DNA: TGTGCCAGCTCACCTAGTCAGGGTCCGGTTATGAACACTGAAGCTTTCTTT.

The chain joins TRBV2 to TRBJ1-4; TRBD1 matches 7 bases. The CDR3 extends over 13 amino acids. Germline CDR1 is SNHLY and CDR2 is FYNNEI. Trimming took 6 bases from V and 5 from J; bases not matched to a gene: 3. The CDR3 nucleotides are TGTGCCAGCAGCCAACAGGGGAATGAAAAACTGTTTTTT. This translates into CASSQQGNEKLFF.